This T cell receptor beta chain was observed in a study of T cell responses to AZD1222 COVID-19 vaccine. General study results and limits: Clonal diversity was possibly underestimated; the donors were predominantly white British and more often female. As reported, nearly half of all spike-specific TCRs target variant regions that are unmutated.

J lost 13 bases, V lost 4 bases, and 6 bases had no gene match. This CDR3 comprises 12 residues. Germline V gene lookup returns CDR1 LGHDT and CDR2 YNNKEL (reference sequence). Repertoires were generated with immunoSEQ multiplex PCR, while TCRdb's copy carries only in-frame clones and drops some. This table holds under 200,000 clones, 87% found once. This clone was seen a single time. Its specificity is not known. The V call is TRBV3-1 (or the pseudogene TRBV3-2), the J call TRBJ1-2; TRBD1 matches 10 bases. The sequences come from peripheral blood, collected 28 days after the second AZD1222 dose. The origin of this receptor is an adult who received the AZD1222 COVID-19 vaccine. The CDR3 is CASSLGQGVATF. In DNA, the CDR3 is TGTGCCAGCAGCCTTGGACAGGGGGTCGCCACCTTC.